This T cell receptor beta chain was captured by sequencing in a study of blood T cell repertoires in COVID-19. For the study at large: The samples span acute and convalescent COVID-19 from the United States, Italy and Spain. T cells, B-cell-depleted T cells, or PBMCs supplied cDNA or gDNA.

Original handling: How many nucleated cells were present was estimated from reference gene primer amplification. Here immunoSEQ multiplex PCR was the method, and the copy in TCRdb shows in-frame clones only, minus some. V and J calls and clone size follow that table, whereas D and trimming were derived from the DNA. The repertoire holds roughly 200,000 clones, with 80% to 90% as singletons. The TCR was taken from a human donor with active or convalescent COVID-19. The donor label of this sample is uncertain. Sequencing used peripheral blood.

This CDR3 is CASTNGGLAGGKNIQYF. The CDR3 DNA sequence: TGTGCCAGCACTAACGGGGGCCTAGCGGGAGGCAAAAACATTCAGTACTTC. The chain has TRBV7-9 and TRBJ2-4, with 11 nucleotides matching TRBD2. Germline CDR1 and CDR2: SEHNR and FQNEAQ (reference sequence). With V trimmed by 7 bases and J by 3 bases, 11 bases remained unmatched. The CDR3 loop spans 17 amino acids.